What follows is one T cell receptor (beta chain) and its context. Its antigen remains unidentified. This same CDR3 is encoded by further DNA sequences in the sample. Recent vaccinations or acute infections were absent in the healthy HIV-negative adult donors. Germline V lookup: CDR1 SQVTM, CDR2 ANQGSEA. The CDR3 loop spans 11 amino acids. V lost 4 bases, J lost 6 bases, and 9 bases lay in between. This sample was included in a study of shared clonotypes between healthy human individuals. Findings of the study overall: Generally, naive subsets (rather than memory subsets) showed larger estimated richness.

Only in-frame clones appear in the TCRdb table, and some are missing; sequencing was by immunoSEQ multiplex PCR. The sample consists of some 2.4 million clones, 80% to 95% of them appearing once. The sample consisted of naive CD4+ T cells from PBMCs. Subset here: CD45RA+ positively selected. The clonotype was recovered from a young man in good health. Some clones in this sample may be carry-over from other donors' samples. The rearrangement joins TRBV29-1 to TRBJ1-2; D is uncertain. This chain's CDR3 is CSVVGANGYTF. CDR3 DNA sequence: TGCAGCGTTGTTGGTGCAAATGGCTACACCTTC.